This T cell receptor beta chain was captured by sequencing in a study of blood T cells in healthy people across ages. Turning to this clonotype: Its antigen is unknown.

Per germline, CDR1 MNHNY and CDR2 SVGAGI (reference sequence). This CDR3 has 14 residues. V gave up 8 bases and J gave up 5 bases, with 16 bases separating them. Study results and limitations: Estimates based on one million T cells were treated as lower bounds. The unsorted PBMCs prevented any conclusive comparison of naive versus antigen-experienced cells. The donors' CMV status was not determined, possibly confounding changes in expanded clonotypes.

With a J-beta primer mix and a sample-barcoded 5' primer, a second PCR ran roughly 6 to 11 cycles. Each sample provided no less than 2.5 million CDR3-containing paired-end reads. MiXCR was run by TCRdb on the 5' RACE reads, yielding one entry per CDR3 protein. The table includes about 640,000 distinct CDR3 sequences, around 54% detected once. The specimen was blood. This rearrangement joins TRBV6-6 to TRBJ2-4; D is possibly TRBD2 (6 bases). This sequence originates from a man in his fifties or sixties in good health. The CDR3 region is CASGQGGDENIQYF. Written as DNA, the CDR3 is TGTGCCAGCGGCCAAGGAGGGGACGAAAACATTCAGTACTTC.